The next 21 T cell receptor beta chains were all read from a single sample in a study of cytotoxic CD8 clonotypes in ibrutinib-treated CLL. The table came from immunoSEQ multiplex PCR; TCRdb's copy has only in-frame clones and leaves some out. The top ten hold more than 35% of the sample, which has over 100,000 clones, roughly 60% seen once. This specimen consisted of PBMCs, obtained after 24 months of ibrutinib treatment. The receptors were gathered from a human donor with chronic lymphocytic leukemia.

V is TRBV18 and J is TRBJ1-1; D is perhaps TRBD1 (6 bases). Trimming pared 2 bases from V and 4 bases from J, leaving 20 bases between. Germline assignment: CDR1 KGHSH and CDR2 LQKENI. The CDR3 totals 17 residues. CDR3 DNA: TGTGCCAGCTCACCAAGGCAGCCACAGGGTGGGGGCACTGAAGCTTTCTTT. It specifies CASSPRQPQGGGTEAFF.

In its sample, this clone was seen a few times. This CDR3 reads CASSLLGGDQPQHF. CDR3 nucleotide sequence: TGTGCCAGTAGCCTCCTGGGGGGTGATCAGCCCCAGCATTTT. The rearrangement joins TRBV19 to TRBJ1-5, with D maybe TRBD1 (5 bases). The CDR3 runs 14 residues. CDR1 and CDR2 (germline): LNHDA, SQIVND (reference sequence). With 6 bases removed from V and 5 bases from J, the gap between germline ends came to 14 bases.

This clone was seen ten or more times. The chain combines TRBV2 with TRBJ1-1; TRBD1 might be the D (6 bases). V was trimmed by 4 bases and J by 4 bases, leaving 16 bases between them. The germline gives CDR1 SNHLY, CDR2 FYNNEI. The CDR3 consists of 15 residues. CDR3 DNA sequence: TGTGCCAGCAGTGTTAGTACAGGGCTGGGCACTGAAGCTTTCTTT. Translated: CASSVSTGLGTEAFF.

The genes are TRBV6-5 and TRBJ2-7; a weak D match, TRBD1 (6 bases). Trimming removed 5 bases at V and 5 bases at J, with 7 bases between. CDR1 and CDR2 from the germline V gene are MNHEY and SVGAGI. The CDR3 spans 11 residues. CDR3 protein: CASSNRDEQYF. The DNA of the CDR3 is TGTGCCAGCAGTAACAGGGACGAGCAGTACTTC.

The CDR3 here is CASSPLAGPYNEQFF. The CDR3 nucleotides are TGTGCCAGCAGCCCACTAGCGGGCCCTTACAATGAGCAGTTCTTC. V gene TRBV7-9 combines with J gene TRBJ2-1; 9 bases are shared with TRBD2. The CDR3 runs 15 residues. CDR1 is SEHNR, CDR2 FQNEAQ, per germline (reference sequence). V lost 5 bases and J lost 4; bases outside the gene matches: 6.

As regards this clone: The same CDR3 also results from other DNA sequences found in this sample. The V and J genes are TRBV6-5 and TRBJ1-2; weak D call: TRBD1 (5 bases). V was pared by 6 bases and J by 3 bases, with 11 bases between. Germline CDR1 is MNHEY and CDR2 is SVGAGI. This CDR3 comprises 13 residues. The CDR3 coding sequence is TGTGCCAGCAGCCAACAGGCCTACTATGGCTACACCTTC. Its protein product is CASSQQAYYGYTF.

This clone was seen a handful of times. V usage is TRBV4-3 and J usage is TRBJ2-5; D tentatively fits TRBD1 or TRBD2 (5 bases each). Germline V CDR1 and CDR2: LGHNA, YSLEER. V was clipped by 0 bases and J by 4 bases, with 12 bases between them. The CDR3 is 15 amino acids. DNA of the CDR3: TGCGCCAGCAGCCAAGAGCACGGGACGGGAGAGACCCAGTACTTC. It is translated as CASSQEHGTGETQYF.

The rearrangement uses TRBV5-1 and TRBJ2-5, with 7 positions matching TRBD2. The CDR3 consists of 14 residues. Germline V gene data show CDR1 as SGHRS and CDR2 as YFSETQ. V shed 4 bases and J 1 base; nucleotides not matched to a gene: 4. CDR3 nucleotides: TGCGCCAGCAGCCTGCGGGGGAGCCAAGAGACCCAGTACTTC. It codes for CASSLRGSQETQYF.

The chain joins TRBV9 to TRBJ2-3; no clear D. This CDR3 is 15 amino acids long. Germline-derived CDR1 and CDR2 are SGDLS and YYNGEE. The V end was cut by 0 bases, the J end by 1 base, with 9 bases between. CDR3 residues: CASSVVPSGTDTQYF. CDR3 DNA: TGTGCCAGCAGCGTAGTTCCAAGCGGCACAGATACGCAGTATTTT.

This chain joins TRBV7-8 and TRBJ2-5; TRBD2 matches 12 bases. With V trimmed by 5 bases and J by 2 bases, 12 bases remained unmatched. Germline V gene data show CDR1 as SGHVS and CDR2 as FQNEAQ. The CDR3 length is 18 residues. CDR3: CASSHVGLAGNWQETQYF. CDR3 nucleotides: TGTGCCAGCAGCCACGTAGGACTAGCGGGAAATTGGCAAGAGACCCAGTACTTC.

This clone was observed a handful of times. The gene calls are TRBV2 and TRBJ2-7; the match to TRBD1 covers 11 bases. J gave up 0 bases and V 5 bases, and 6 bases lay outside the gene matches. The CDR3 extends over 16 amino acids. The germline CDR1 and CDR2 sequences are SNHLY and FYNNEI. The CDR3 here is CASSSHGTGGSYEQYF. As DNA, the CDR3 is TGTGCCAGCAGTTCTCACGGGACAGGGGGCTCCTACGAGCAGTACTTC.

The V gene is TRBV5-1, the J gene TRBJ1-3, with D uncertain. Trimming removed 4 bases from V and 0 bases from J, with 17 bases in between. The V gene's germline CDR1 is SGHRS and CDR2 YFSETQ. The length of the CDR3 is 17 residues. The CDR3 loop is CASSPQGIGNSGNTIYF. For the CDR3, the DNA is TGCGCCAGCAGCCCCCAAGGTATAGGGAACTCTGGAAACACCATATATTTT.

In this sample, this clone turned up a few times. V and J are TRBV14 and TRBJ2-5, with a weak D call TRBD2 (5 bases). Germline CDR1 SGHDN, CDR2 FVKESK. The CDR3 runs to 15 residues. V lost 5 bases, J lost 0 bases, and 13 bases lay in between. The CDR3 region is CASSRVKEDQETQYF. The CDR3 DNA is TGTGCCAGCAGCAGGGTTAAGGAGGACCAAGAGACCCAGTACTTC.

V usage is TRBV7-9 and J usage is TRBJ2-7; D is uncertain. Germline values: CDR1 SEHNR, CDR2 FQNEAQ (reference sequence). The CDR3 sequence is 15 residues long. The ends were cut back, 7 bases at V and 0 bases at J, with 16 bases in the middle. The CDR3 loop reads CASTTKGLYSYEQYF. CDR3 nucleotides: TGTGCCAGCACCACTAAGGGATTATACTCCTACGAGCAGTACTTC. Using reference TRBV7-9 and TRBJ2-7 for the parts outside the CDR3, the full variable domain is DTGVSQNPRHKITKRGQNVTFRCDPISEHNRLYWYRQTLGQGPEFLTYFQNEAQLEKSRLLSDRFSAERPKGSFSTLEIQRTEQGDSAMYLCASTTKGLYSYEQYFGPGTRLTVT.

This clone was recorded only once. The V and J genes are TRBV7-9 and TRBJ1-6; D is ambiguous. Per the germline V gene, CDR1 is SEHNR and CDR2 is FQNEAQ (reference sequence). Between the trimmed V and J ends, which lost 1 base and 0 bases, there was a span of 4 bases. This CDR3 has 15 residues. For the CDR3, the DNA is TGTGCCAGCAGCTTAGGGTCCTCCTATAATTCACCCCTCCACTTT. As protein: CASSLGSSYNSPLHF. The entire variable domain, with the rest obtained from reference TRBV7-9 and TRBJ1-6, is as follows: DTGVSQNPRHKITKRGQNVTFRCDPISEHNRLYWYRQTLGQGPEFLTYFQNEAQLEKSRLLSDRFSAERPKGSFSTLEIQRTEQGDSAMYLCASSLGSSYNSPLHFGNGTRLTVT.

Concerning this clone itself: Germline and junction disagree at one end, which may indicate a read error. The chain has TRBV7-2 and TRBJ2-1, with no clear D. This CDR3 contains 15 residues. Germline-derived CDR1 and CDR2 are SGHTA and FQGNSA. The CDR3 nucleotides read TGTGCCAGCAGATTAGATAGGAGCTCCTACAATGAGCAGTTCTTC. Protein product: CASRLDRSSYNEQFF.

The chain combines TRBV29-1 with TRBJ1-2; 7 nucleotides line up with TRBD1. The CDR3 contains 12 residues. The V gene's germline CDR1 is SQVTM and CDR2 ANQGSEA. The J segment lost 7 bases and the V segment lost 6 bases, leaving 8 bases of the junction unmatched. CDR3 nucleotide sequence: TGCAGCGTGGAGACAGGGAATAGTGGCTACACCTTC. This translates into CSVETGNSGYTF.

The chain uses TRBV7-3 and TRBJ2-5; D may match TRBD1 or TRBD2 (7 bases each). V lost 2 bases to trimming and J lost 5 bases, with 15 bases between them. The germline V gene encodes CDR1 SGHTA and CDR2 FQGTGA. The CDR3 spans 15 residues. The CDR3 coding sequence is TGTGCCAGCAGCTTATCCGCAGGGGGAGGGGAGACCCAGTACTTC. This gives the protein CASSLSAGGGETQYF.

This clone was seen just once. This chain uses TRBV15 with TRBJ1-6; D may be TRBD1 (6 bases). With 1 base removed from V and 9 bases from J, the gap between germline ends came to 13 bases. The CDR3 is made up of 15 amino acids. Germline CDR1 is LNHNV and CDR2 is YYDKDF (reference sequence). CDR3 bases: TGTGCCACCAGCAGAGCTACAGGGAAGTCTTCACCCCTCCACTTT. Translation gives CATSRATGKSSPLHF.

The chain links TRBV7-9 to TRBJ1-4; D is ambiguous. The ends were cut back, 6 bases at V and 8 bases at J, with 16 bases in the middle. The CDR3 has 14 amino acids. Germline-derived CDR1 and CDR2 are SEHNR and FQNEAQ (reference sequence). The CDR3 DNA is TGTGCCAGCAGTTATGTCGGCAGCGGGGAAAAACTGTTTTTT. It is translated as CASSYVGSGEKLFF.

This clone was detected a few times. This chain uses TRBV4-2 with TRBJ1-2; D gene unclear. The CDR3 length is 15 residues. V gave up 0 bases and J gave up 4 bases, with 12 bases separating them. CDR1 and CDR2 from the germline V gene are LGHNA and YNFKEQ. CDR3 sequence reads: CASSQDLDGSYGYTF. The DNA of the CDR3 is TGTGCCAGCAGCCAAGATCTCGACGGATCCTATGGCTACACCTTC.